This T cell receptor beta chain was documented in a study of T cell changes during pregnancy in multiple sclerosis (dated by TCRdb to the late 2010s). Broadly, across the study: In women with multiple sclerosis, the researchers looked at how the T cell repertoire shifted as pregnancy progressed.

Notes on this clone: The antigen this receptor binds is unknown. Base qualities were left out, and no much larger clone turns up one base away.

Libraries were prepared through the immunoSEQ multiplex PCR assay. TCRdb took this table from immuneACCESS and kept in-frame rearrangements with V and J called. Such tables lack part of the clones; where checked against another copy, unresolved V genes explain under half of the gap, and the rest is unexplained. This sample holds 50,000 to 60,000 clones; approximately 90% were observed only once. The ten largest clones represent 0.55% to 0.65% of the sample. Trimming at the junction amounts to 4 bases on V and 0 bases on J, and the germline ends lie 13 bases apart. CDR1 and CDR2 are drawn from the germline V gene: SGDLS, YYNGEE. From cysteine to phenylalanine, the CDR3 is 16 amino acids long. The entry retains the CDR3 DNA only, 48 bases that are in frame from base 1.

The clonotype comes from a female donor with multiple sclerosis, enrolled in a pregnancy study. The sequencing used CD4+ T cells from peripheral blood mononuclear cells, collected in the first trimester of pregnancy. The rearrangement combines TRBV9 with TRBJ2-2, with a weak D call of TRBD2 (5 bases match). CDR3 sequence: CASSPNPGANTGELFF. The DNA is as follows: TGTGCCAGCAGCCCCAACCCCGGGGCGAACACCGGGGAGCTGTTTTTT.